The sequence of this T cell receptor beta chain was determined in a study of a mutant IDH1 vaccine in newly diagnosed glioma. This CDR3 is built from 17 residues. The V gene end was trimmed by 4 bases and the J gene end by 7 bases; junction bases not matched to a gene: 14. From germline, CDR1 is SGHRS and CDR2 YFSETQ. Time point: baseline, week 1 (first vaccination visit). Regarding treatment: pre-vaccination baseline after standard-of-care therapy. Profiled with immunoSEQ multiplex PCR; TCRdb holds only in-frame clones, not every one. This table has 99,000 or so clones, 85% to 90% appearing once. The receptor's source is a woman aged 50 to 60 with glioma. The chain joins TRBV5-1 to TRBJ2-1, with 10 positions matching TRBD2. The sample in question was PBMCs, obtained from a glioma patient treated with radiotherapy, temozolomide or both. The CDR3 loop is CASSTDPSGSGRNEQFF. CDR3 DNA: TGCGCCAGCAGCACCGATCCTAGCGGGAGTGGGAGAAATGAGCAGTTCTTC.